This T cell receptor beta chain was profiled in a study of T-cell memory formation after mild COVID-19. For the study at large: There were largely donor-specific TCR clusters.

The V end lost 2 bases, the J end lost 6 bases, and 13 bases lay between the germline ends. The CDR3 has 14 residues. Germline CDR1 MNHEY, CDR2 SVGAGI. In the case of this clonotype: Its target is not known.

Study findings and constraints: That cross-reactive memory joined was suggested by some responding clones appearing in pre-infection memory. The SARS-CoV-2 specificity of second-wave clones reaching peak at day 37 remained unverified.

5'RACE primed from the constant segment yielded TCR alpha and TCR beta cDNA libraries bearing sample barcodes and UMIs. TCRdb reprocessed the 5' RACE reads via MiXCR and lists one record per CDR3 protein. The table has around 250,000 distinct CDR3 sequences, 16% seen once. This sequence originates from a man aged 18 to 35 who had mild COVID-19 (a few samples of this study predate the infection). Cell type and time point are not known. Sequencing was carried out using PBMCs or a T cell subset sorted from them (not recorded which). V and J are TRBV6-5 and TRBJ2-5; possibly TRBD2 for D (5 bases). CDR3 sequence (DNA): TGTGCCAGCAGTTACGGACTGCCGGGGAAGACCCAGTACTTC. It translates to CASSYGLPGKTQYF.